Presented here are 6 T cell receptor beta chains from one specimen sequenced in a study of shared clonotypes between healthy human individuals. Method: immunoSEQ multiplex PCR; TCRdb's copy keeps in-frame clones and lacks some. The repertoire holds about 2 million clones, 85% to 95% seen once, with 0.1% to 0.15% in the top ten. Sequencing used naive CD4+ T cells sorted from blood. Subset indicated: CD45RA+ positively selected. These receptors were collected from a man younger than 30 in good health.

This chain connects TRBV5-6 to TRBJ2-3, with D tentatively TRBD1 (5 bases). Trimming took 1 base from V and 4 from J, leaving 22 bases between them. Germline CDR1 SGHDT, CDR2 YYEEEE. This CDR3 comprises 18 residues. For the CDR3, the DNA is TGTGCCAGCAGCTTGTTCTTCAGGGCCCTAGGTACAGCAGATACGCAGTATTTT. This gives the protein CASSLFFRALGTADTQYF.

The chain employs TRBV5-1 and TRBJ2-2, with no clear D. V shed 0 bases and J shed 4 bases, with 10 bases lying between them. The CDR3 is 15 residues long. The V gene's germline CDR1 is SGHRS and CDR2 YFSETQ. The CDR3 spells CASSLEVPSTGELFF. The CDR3 DNA reads TGCGCCAGCAGCTTGGAGGTTCCTTCCACCGGGGAGCTGTTTTTT.

The V gene is TRBV5-1, the J gene TRBJ2-7, with 7 bases fitting TRBD1. The V gene end was trimmed by 0 bases and the J gene end by 3 bases; junction bases not matched to a gene: 6. CDR1 is SGHRS, CDR2 YFSETQ, per germline. CDR3 length: 15 amino acids. The CDR3 nucleotides read TGCGCCAGCAGCTTGGGTAATGGACAGGACTACGAGCAGTACTTC. As protein: CASSLGNGQDYEQYF.

This chain connects TRBV30 to TRBJ1-1, with D perhaps TRBD1 (6 bases). Trimming shortened V by 6 bases and J by 1 base, and 15 bases separated the two germline ends. This CDR3 spans 14 amino acids. Germline lookup yields CDR1 GTSNPN and CDR2 SVGIG (reference sequence). DNA of the CDR3: TGTGCCTGCTTAAGCGGGGGGCGGAACACTGAAGCTTTCTTT. Its translation: CACLSGGRNTEAFF.

Notes on this clone: This may come from a read error, since a much larger clone is one base off. Other nucleotide sequences in the sample specify the same CDR3. The gene calls are TRBV11-1 and TRBJ2-2, with D hard to call. CDR3 length equals 12 residues. V lost 1 base and J 5 bases, leaving 2 bases between the germline ends. The germline V gene has CDR1 SGHAT and CDR2 FQDESV (reference sequence). CDR3 amino acids: CASSLGTGELFF. As DNA, the CDR3 is TGTGCCAGCAGCTTAGGGACCGGGGAGCTGTTTTTT.

The chain recombines TRBV19 with TRBJ2-6; 10 bases fit TRBD1. V was clipped by 8 bases and J by 1 base; unmatched bases: 5. The germline V gene has CDR1 LNHDA and CDR2 SQIVND (reference sequence). The CDR3 is made up of 16 amino acids. The CDR3, as DNA: TGTGCCAGTGCCCGACAGGGGGCATCTGGGGCCAACGTCCTGACTTTC. This gives the protein CASARQGASGANVLTF.